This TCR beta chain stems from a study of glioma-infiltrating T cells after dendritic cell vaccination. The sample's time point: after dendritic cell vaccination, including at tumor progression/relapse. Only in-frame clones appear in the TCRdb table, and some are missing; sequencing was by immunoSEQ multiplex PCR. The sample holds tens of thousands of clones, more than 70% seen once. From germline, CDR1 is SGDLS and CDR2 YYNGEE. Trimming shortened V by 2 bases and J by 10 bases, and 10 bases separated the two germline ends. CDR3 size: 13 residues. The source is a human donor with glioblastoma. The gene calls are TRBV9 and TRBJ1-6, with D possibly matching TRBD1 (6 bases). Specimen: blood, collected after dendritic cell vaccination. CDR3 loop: CASSVDSRSPLHF. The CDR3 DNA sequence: TGTGCCAGCAGCGTGGACAGTAGATCACCCCTCCACTTT.